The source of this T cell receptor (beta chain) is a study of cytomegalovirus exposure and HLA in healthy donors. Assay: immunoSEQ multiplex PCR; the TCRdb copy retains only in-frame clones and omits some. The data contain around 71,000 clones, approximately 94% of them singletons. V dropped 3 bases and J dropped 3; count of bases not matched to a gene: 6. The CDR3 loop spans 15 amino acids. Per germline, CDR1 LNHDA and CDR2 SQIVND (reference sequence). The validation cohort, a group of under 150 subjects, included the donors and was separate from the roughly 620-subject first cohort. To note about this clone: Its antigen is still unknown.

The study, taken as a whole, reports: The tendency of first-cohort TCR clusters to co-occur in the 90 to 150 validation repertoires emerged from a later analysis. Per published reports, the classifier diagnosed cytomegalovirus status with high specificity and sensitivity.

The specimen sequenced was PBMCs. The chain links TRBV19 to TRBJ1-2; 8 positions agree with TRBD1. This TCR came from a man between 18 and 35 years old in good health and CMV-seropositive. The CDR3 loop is CASSIATGGYYGYTF. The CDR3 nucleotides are TGTGCCAGTAGTATTGCCACAGGGGGGTACTATGGCTACACCTTC.